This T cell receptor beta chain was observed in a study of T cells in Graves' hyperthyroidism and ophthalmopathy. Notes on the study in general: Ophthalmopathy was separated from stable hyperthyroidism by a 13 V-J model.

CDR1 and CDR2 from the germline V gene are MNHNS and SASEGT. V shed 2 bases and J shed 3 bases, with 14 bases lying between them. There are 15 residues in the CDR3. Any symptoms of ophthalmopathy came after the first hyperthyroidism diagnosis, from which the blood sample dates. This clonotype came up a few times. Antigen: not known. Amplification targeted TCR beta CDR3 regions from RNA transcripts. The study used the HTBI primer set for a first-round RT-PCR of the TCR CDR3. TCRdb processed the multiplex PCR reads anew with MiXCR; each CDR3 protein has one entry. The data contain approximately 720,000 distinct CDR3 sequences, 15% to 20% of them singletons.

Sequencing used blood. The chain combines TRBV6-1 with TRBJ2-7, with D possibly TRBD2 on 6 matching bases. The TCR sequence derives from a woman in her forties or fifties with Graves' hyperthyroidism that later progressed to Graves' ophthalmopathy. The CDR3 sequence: CASSETWGTGYEQYF. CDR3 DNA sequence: TGTGCCAGCAGTGAAACTTGGGGGACTGGCTACGAGCAGTACTTC.